Presented here are 7 T cell receptor beta chains from one specimen sequenced in a study of blood T cell dynamics during melanoma immunotherapy. Specified time point: pre-treatment baseline. Clones were sequenced by immunoSEQ multiplex PCR, and TCRdb holds only the in-frame ones, with some missing. The data hold nearly 25,000 clones, with 70% to 90% observed a single time. This material consisted of blood, taken from a patient treated with checkpoint blockade. Source of these receptors: a human donor with melanoma.

The chain links TRBV28 to TRBJ2-3; D may be TRBD2 (6 bases). Deletions cut 6 bases from V and 1 base from J, with 14 bases between. This CDR3 is 15 amino acids long. Germline CDR1 MDHEN, CDR2 SYDVKM. The CDR3 DNA is TGTGCCAGCAGGTCTGGAGGGCCGGGCACAGATACGCAGTATTTT. Translated: CASRSGGPGTDTQYF. Complete variable domain (other parts from reference TRBV28 and TRBJ2-3): DVKVTQSSRYLVKRTGEKVFLECVQDMDHENMFWYRQDPGLGLRLIYFSYDVKMKEKGDIPEGYSVSREKKERFSLILESASTNQTSMYLCASRSGGPGTDTQYFGPGTRLTVL.

This chain links TRBV18 with TRBJ2-6; D is perhaps TRBD2 (7 bases). CDR3 size: 19 residues. Germline V lookup: CDR1 KGHSH, CDR2 LQKENI. The V end was cut by 4 bases, the J end by 0 bases, with 19 bases between. CDR3 DNA: TGTGCCAGCTCACGCTCTAGGGGGACTACCAACTCTGGGGCCAACGTCCTGACTTTC. It translates to CASSRSRGTTNSGANVLTF.

The chain recombines TRBV5-4 with TRBJ2-6; TRBD2 is a possible D gene (6 bases). Trimming shortened V by 0 bases and J by 2 bases, and 12 bases separated the two germline ends. Germline CDR1 is SGHNT and CDR2 is YYREEE (reference sequence). The CDR3 consists of 17 residues. As DNA, the CDR3 is TGTGCCAGCAGCTTGGCTTCATCGGGGGCTGGGGCCAACGTCCTGACTTTC. Protein product: CASSLASSGAGANVLTF.

This chain connects TRBV7-2 to TRBJ2-1, with D perhaps matching TRBD1 (6 bases). Germline values: CDR1 SGHTA, CDR2 FQGNSA. The CDR3 totals 13 residues. Deletions cut 8 bases from V and 4 bases from J, with 12 bases between. Here the CDR3 reads CASGPRGYNEQFF. The CDR3 DNA follows: TGTGCCAGCGGTCCCAGGGGATACAATGAGCAGTTCTTC.

The rearrangement links TRBV28 to TRBJ2-3, with TRBD2 identical over 7 bases. The length of the CDR3 is 16 residues. The J segment lost 6 bases and the V segment lost 4 bases, leaving 13 bases of the junction unmatched. In germline, CDR1 is MDHEN, CDR2 SYDVKM. Here the CDR3 reads CASSSPGGSRRDTQYF. For the CDR3, the DNA is TGTGCCAGCAGTTCCCCCGGCGGGAGTAGGCGGGATACGCAGTATTTT.

The J gene is TRBJ1-1, the V gene TRBV7-9; tentative D call: TRBD1 (6 bases). Deletions cut 5 bases from V and 7 bases from J, with 11 bases between. CDR1 SEHNR and CDR2 FQNEAQ come from the germline V gene (reference sequence). The CDR3 totals 12 residues. The CDR3 DNA reads TGTGCCAGCAGCCTATCGACAGGTGAAGCTTTCTTT. Encoded protein: CASSLSTGEAFF. Based on the CDR3 plus reference TRBV7-9 and TRBJ1-1, the full variable domain is DTGVSQNPRHKITKRGQNVTFRCDPISEHNRLYWYRQTLGQGPEFLTYFQNEAQLEKSRLLSDRFSAERPKGSFSTLEIQRTEQGDSAMYLCASSLSTGEAFFGQGTRLTVV.

This clone was counted between two and nine times. The chain has TRBV28 and TRBJ2-1, with D possibly TRBD2 on 6 matching bases. V was clipped by 3 bases and J by 2 bases, with 23 bases between them. The CDR3 is 19 residues long. Germline V gene sequence: CDR1 MDHEN, CDR2 SYDVKM. CDR3 DNA sequence: TGTGCCAGCAGTTTGGTAGTTCGAGAAGCGGGCTCCACCTACAATGAGCAGTTCTTC. Its protein is CASSLVVREAGSTYNEQFF.